The clone carrying this T cell receptor (beta chain) was seen a few times. Unmatched junction bases numbered 12, after V lost 7 bases and J lost 6 bases. The CDR3 has 15 amino acids. Germline loops: CDR1 SGHTA, CDR2 FQGNSA. The data were taken from a study of blood T cell repertoires in COVID-19. Study-wide background: The study drew acute and convalescent COVID-19 samples from the United States, Italy and Spain. T cells, B-cell-depleted T cells, or PBMCs provided the cDNA or gDNA that served as material.

Original analysis: Estimation of nucleated cell counts relied on the amplification of reference gene primers. Repertoires were generated with immunoSEQ multiplex PCR, while TCRdb's copy carries only in-frame clones and drops some. That table gives V, J and clone size, and the DNA gave D and trimming. The sample holds 130,000 or so clones; around 76% are singletons and the top ten take approximately 11%. This TCR was recovered from a human donor in a cohort sampled during active COVID-19. The chain employs TRBV7-2 and TRBJ1-1; 9 bases map to TRBD1. Sequencing input: peripheral blood. Here the CDR3 reads CASKFMGQGSAEAFF. DNA of the CDR3: TGTGCCAGCAAATTCATGGGACAGGGAAGCGCTGAAGCTTTCTTT.